This T cell receptor (beta chain) stems from a study of identical twins. MiXCR, run by TCRdb on the 5' RACE reads, gives a single entry per CDR3 protein. The data contain fewer than 650,000 distinct CDR3 sequences, 7% to 7.5% of them seen just once; the ten biggest clones take up 1.5% to 2%. Study findings and constraints: Out-of-frame alpha sequences that twins shared showed excess low generation probability. Models underestimated out-of-frame TCR alpha sharing in monozygotic twins. Memory repertoires showed no such pattern, whereas abundant cord blood beta clonotypes carried fewer insertions.

The CDR3 is 15 residues long. Germline CDR1 and CDR2: SGHAT and FQNNGV. Trimming took 2 bases from V and 3 from J, leaving 10 bases between them. This clonotype was recorded many times. Its antigen remains unknown. A further study also used this sample, focusing on yellow fever vaccine responses in identical twins.

The chain has TRBV11-2 and TRBJ2-2; the D gene could be TRBD1 or TRBD2 (5 bases each). The source of this sequence is a woman aged 18-29 years in good health. Source material: PBMCs. CDR3 sequence reads: CASSLSGTYTGELFF. The CDR3 DNA follows: TGTGCCAGCAGCTTATCGGGGACCTACACCGGGGAGCTGTTTTTT.